This T cell receptor beta chain is from a study of shared clonotypes between healthy human individuals. The CDR3 runs to 10 residues. V dropped 11 bases and J dropped 9 bases, with 13 bases sitting between them. Germline values: CDR1 SEHNR, CDR2 FQNEAQ (reference sequence). Method: immunoSEQ multiplex PCR; TCRdb's copy keeps in-frame clones and lacks some. Counted here are more than 2 million clones, approximately 95% occurring once; the ten biggest clones make up 0.85% to 1.2%. Naive CD8 cells lacked CD45RO and underwent positive selection for CCR7, leaving out terminally differentiated effector memory CD45RA+ cells.

This chain uses TRBV7-9 with TRBJ1-1, with D perhaps matching TRBD1 (5 bases). Sequencing was carried out using naive CD8+ T cells sorted from blood. The TCR originated in a man between 18 and 29 years old in good health. CDR3 coding DNA: TGTGCCTCGAGAGGGGACCAAGCTTTCTTT. Amino acids: CASRGDQAFF. Drawing the rest from reference TRBV7-9 and TRBJ1-1, the complete variable domain is DTGVSQNPRHKITKRGQNVTFRCDPISEHNRLYWYRQTLGQGPEFLTYFQNEAQLEKSRLLSDRFSAERPKGSFSTLEIQRTEQGDSAMYLCASRGDQAFFGQGTRLTVV.